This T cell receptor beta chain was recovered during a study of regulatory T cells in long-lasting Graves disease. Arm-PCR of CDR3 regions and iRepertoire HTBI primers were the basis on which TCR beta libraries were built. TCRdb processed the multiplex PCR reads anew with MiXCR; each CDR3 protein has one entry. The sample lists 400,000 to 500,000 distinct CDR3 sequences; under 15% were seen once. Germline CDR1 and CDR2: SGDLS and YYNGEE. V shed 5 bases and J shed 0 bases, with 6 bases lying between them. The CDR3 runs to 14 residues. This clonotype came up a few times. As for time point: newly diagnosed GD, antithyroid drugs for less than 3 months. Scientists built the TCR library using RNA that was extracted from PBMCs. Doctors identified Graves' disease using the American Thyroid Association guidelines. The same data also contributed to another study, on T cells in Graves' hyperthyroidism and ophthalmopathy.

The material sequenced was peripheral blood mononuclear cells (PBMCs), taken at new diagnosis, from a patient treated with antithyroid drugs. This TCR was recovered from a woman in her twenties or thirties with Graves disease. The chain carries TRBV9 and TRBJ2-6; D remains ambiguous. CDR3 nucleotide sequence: TGTGCCAGCAGTGCTACCTCTGGGGCCAACGTCCTGACTTTC. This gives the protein CASSATSGANVLTF.